This T cell receptor (beta chain) originates from a study of identical twins. The V gene's germline CDR1 is SGHDN and CDR2 FVKESK. The CDR3 totals 14 residues. V gave up 0 bases and J gave up 4 bases, with 9 bases separating them. Each CDR3 protein gets one entry after TCRdb re-called the 5' RACE reads with MiXCR. Of 450,000 or so distinct CDR3 sequences in the sample, roughly 20% were seen once. The source material was naive T cells sorted from blood. This receptor was obtained from a man aged 45 to 65 in good health. The chain links TRBV14 to TRBJ1-2; no firm D call. This CDR3 reads CASSQEARGYGYTF. The CDR3 DNA sequence: TGTGCCAGCAGCCAAGAGGCACGTGGCTATGGCTACACCTTC.